These 13 T cell receptor beta chains originate from one sample sequenced in a study of blood T cell repertoires in COVID-19. Assay: immunoSEQ multiplex PCR; the TCRdb copy retains only in-frame clones and omits some. Here the sample spans approximately 260,000 clones, roughly 81% being singletons. Sequencing was performed on PBMCs or T cells enriched from blood (not recorded which). These receptor sequences come from a woman aged 45-65 years who had been exposed to COVID-19.

This clone appeared once. CDR3 sequence (DNA): TGTGCCAGCACCAGATTTTATAATTCACCCCTCCACTTT. Protein: CASTRFYNSPLHF. The rearrangement joins TRBV5-8 to TRBJ1-6; D call uncertain. Trimming removed 6 bases at V and 4 bases at J, with 8 bases between. The germline gives CDR1 SGHTS, CDR2 YDEGEE. The CDR3 covers 13 residues.

This clone was found a few times. This sequence joins TRBV18 and TRBJ1-1, with a possible D match to TRBD1 (5 bases). From germline, CDR1 is KGHSH and CDR2 LQKENI. The CDR3 loop spans 13 amino acids. The V gene lost 3 bases and the J gene lost 11 bases, with 16 bases spanning the gap. The CDR3 DNA follows: TGTGCCAGCTCACCCCACCCGACGGAGGGGGCTTTCTTT. Encoded protein: CASSPHPTEGAFF.

This clone was seen at least ten times. The J gene is TRBJ1-2, the V gene TRBV2; the match to TRBD1 covers 8 bases. The germline CDR1 and CDR2 sequences are SNHLY and FYNNEI. J was trimmed by 7 bases and V by 6 bases; bases with no gene match: 10. The CDR3 loop spans 14 amino acids. CDR3 region: CASSYDRGQAGYTF. CDR3 in DNA: TGTGCCAGCAGCTACGACAGGGGACAGGCTGGCTACACCTTC.

The CDR3 spells CASSLLLSGVNTEAFF. CDR3 in DNA: TGTGCCAGCAGCTTGTTACTTTCAGGGGTGAACACTGAAGCTTTCTTT. This chain uses TRBV5-6 with TRBJ1-1; tentatively, D is TRBD1 (6 bases). The CDR3 length is 16 residues. V was shortened by 1 base and J by 0 bases, with 13 bases between the two germline ends. Germline loops: CDR1 SGHDT, CDR2 YYEEEE.

The rearrangement joins TRBV19 to TRBJ2-7; the match to TRBD1 covers 7 bases. Germline CDR1 reads LNHDA; CDR2 reads SQIVND (reference sequence). Unmatched junction bases numbered 10, after V lost 5 bases and J lost 3 bases. The CDR3 loop spans 15 amino acids. The CDR3 region has the DNA TGTGCCAGTAGTCCGTTTCTGGGACAGAGCTACGAGCAGTACTTC. This codes for CASSPFLGQSYEQYF. Full variable domain (remainder filled in from reference TRBV19 and TRBJ2-7): DGGITQSPKYLFRKEGQNVTLSCEQNLNHDAMYWYRQDPGQGLRLIYYSQIVNDFQKGDIAEGYSVSREKKESFPLTVTSAQKNPTAFYLCASSPFLGQSYEQYFGPGTRLTVT.

CDR3 region: CASSPQAGAHEQYF. In DNA form, the CDR3 reads TGTGCCAGCTCACCACAGGCAGGGGCCCACGAGCAGTACTTC. The rearrangement joins TRBV18 to TRBJ2-7, with D perhaps TRBD1 (6 bases). There are 14 residues in the CDR3. Germline V gene data show CDR1 as KGHSH and CDR2 as LQKENI. With 1 base removed from V and 5 bases from J, the gap between germline ends came to 12 bases.

The chain employs TRBV5-5 and TRBJ1-1, with D perhaps TRBD1 (5 bases). Germline loops: CDR1 SGHKS, CDR2 YYEKEE (reference sequence). Trimming shortened V by 3 bases and J by 0 bases, and 6 bases separated the two germline ends. The CDR3 sequence is 13 residues long. The CDR3 nucleotides read TGTGCCAGCAGCTCGACAGTGAACACTGAAGCTTTCTTT. This encodes CASSSTVNTEAFF.

This chain uses TRBV28 with TRBJ1-1; D call uncertain. Trimming pared 3 bases from V and 1 base from J, leaving 12 bases between. The CDR3 totals 15 residues. Per germline, CDR1 MDHEN and CDR2 SYDVKM. In DNA, the CDR3 is TGTGCCAGCAGTTTGGCGGCCTTGGCGAACACTGAAGCTTTCTTT. Its protein product is CASSLAALANTEAFF.

The chain has TRBV12-5 and TRBJ1-3; weak D call: TRBD1 (6 bases). Trimming stripped 1 base from V and 4 bases from J, with 11 bases between. CDR3 length equals 15 residues. Germline CDR1 reads LGHNT; CDR2 reads FRNRAP. The CDR3 spells CASGLDRVGGNTIYF. CDR3 bases: TGTGCTAGTGGTTTGGACAGGGTGGGGGGAAACACCATATATTTT.

This sequence joins TRBV2 and TRBJ1-2; 8 nucleotides agree with TRBD1. The trim removed 4 bases at V and 3 bases at J, leaving 4 bases unmatched. The CDR3 contains 14 residues. The V gene's germline CDR1 is SNHLY and CDR2 FYNNEI. The CDR3, as DNA: TGTGCCAGCAGTGTGCAGGGGGCGTACTATGGCTACACCTTC. This gives the protein CASSVQGAYYGYTF.

The DNA for the CDR3 is TGTGCCAGCAGCTTCGAGGACAGGGTTAATTCACCCCTCCACTTT. It encodes CASSFEDRVNSPLHF. The genes are TRBV5-6 and TRBJ1-6; TRBD1 matches 8 bases. The CDR3 is 15 amino acids. Germline CDR1 is SGHDT and CDR2 is YYEEEE. Trimming removed 2 bases from V and 6 bases from J; junction bases left unmatched: 4.

The V gene is TRBV9, the J gene TRBJ1-1, with 7 bases identical to TRBD1. Trimming removed 4 bases from V and 8 bases from J; junction bases left unmatched: 14. Per germline, CDR1 SGDLS and CDR2 YYNGEE. This CDR3 contains 15 residues. The CDR3: CASSRVDRDRGEAFF. The CDR3 DNA sequence: TGTGCCAGCAGCCGGGTAGACAGGGACCGGGGGGAAGCTTTCTTT.

The J gene is TRBJ1-1, the V gene TRBV6-5, with D maybe TRBD1 (6 bases). The CDR3 runs to 14 residues. V gave up 6 bases and J gave up 0 bases, with 11 bases separating them. Germline V lookup: CDR1 MNHEY, CDR2 SVGAGI. The CDR3 here is CASSQTGVNTEAFF. The CDR3 DNA reads TGTGCCAGCAGCCAGACAGGAGTGAACACTGAAGCTTTCTTT.